This record covers a single T cell receptor beta chain. This entry is derived from a study of blood T cells in healthy people across ages. Researchers report isolating at least 6 million PBMCs per sample. A J-beta primer mix and a sample-barcoded 5' primer were used in a second PCR of roughly 7 to 12 cycles. Every molecule of cDNA carried a tag from a template-switch adaptor with 12 random nucleotides. TCRdb redid the calling of the 5' RACE reads with MiXCR, one entry per CDR3 protein. Altogether 1,800,000 or so distinct CDR3 sequences are present, about two fifths being singletons, with the ten largest covering 23%. Trimming removed 6 bases from V and 4 bases from J; junction bases left unmatched: 8. Germline V gene sequence: CDR1 DFQATT, CDR2 SNEGSKA (reference sequence). The CDR3 covers 13 residues.

Sequenced material: blood. This sequence originates from a human donor in good health. V is TRBV20-1 and J is TRBJ1-1, with 7 bases fitting TRBD1. The DNA for the CDR3 is TGCAGTGCGAGAACAGGGGCGAGCACTGAAGCTTTCTTT. Its protein is CSARTGASTEAFF.